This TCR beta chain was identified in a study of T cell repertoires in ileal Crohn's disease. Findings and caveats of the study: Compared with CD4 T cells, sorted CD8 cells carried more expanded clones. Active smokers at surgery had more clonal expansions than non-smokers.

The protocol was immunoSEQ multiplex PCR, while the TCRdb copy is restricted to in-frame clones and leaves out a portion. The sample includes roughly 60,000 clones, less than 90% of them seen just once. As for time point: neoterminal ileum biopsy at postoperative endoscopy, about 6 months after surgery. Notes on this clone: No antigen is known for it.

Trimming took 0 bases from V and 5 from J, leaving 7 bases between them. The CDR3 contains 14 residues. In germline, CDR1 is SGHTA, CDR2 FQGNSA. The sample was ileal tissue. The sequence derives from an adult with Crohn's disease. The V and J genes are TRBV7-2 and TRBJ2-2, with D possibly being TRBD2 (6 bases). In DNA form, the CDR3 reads TGTGCCAGCAGCTTAGCGGGGGGAACCGGGGAGCTGTTTTTT. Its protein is CASSLAGGTGELFF. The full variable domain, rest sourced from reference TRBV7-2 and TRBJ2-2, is GAGVSQSPSNKVTEKGKDVELRCDPISGHTALYWYRQSLGQGLEFLIYFQGNSAPDKSGLPSDRFSAERTGGSVSTLTIQRTQQEDSAVYLCASSLAGGTGELFFGEGSRLTVL.